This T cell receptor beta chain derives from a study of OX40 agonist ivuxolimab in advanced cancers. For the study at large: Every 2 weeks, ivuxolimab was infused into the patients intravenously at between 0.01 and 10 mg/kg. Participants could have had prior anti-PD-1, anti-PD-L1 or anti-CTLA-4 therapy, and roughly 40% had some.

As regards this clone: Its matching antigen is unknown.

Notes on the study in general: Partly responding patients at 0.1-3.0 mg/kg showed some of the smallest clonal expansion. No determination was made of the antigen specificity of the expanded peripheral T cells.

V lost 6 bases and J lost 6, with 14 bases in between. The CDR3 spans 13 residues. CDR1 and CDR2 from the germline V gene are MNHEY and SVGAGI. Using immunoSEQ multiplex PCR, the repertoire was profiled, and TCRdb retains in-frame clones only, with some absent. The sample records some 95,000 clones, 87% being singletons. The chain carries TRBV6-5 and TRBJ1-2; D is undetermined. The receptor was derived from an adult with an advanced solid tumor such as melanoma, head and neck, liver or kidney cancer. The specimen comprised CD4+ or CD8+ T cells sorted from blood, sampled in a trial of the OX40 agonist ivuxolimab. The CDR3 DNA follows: TGTGCCAGCAGAACGATGGGCTTTGATGGCTACACCTTC. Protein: CASRTMGFDGYTF.